The rows below give T cell receptor beta chains drawn from one sample of a study of early T cells in non-severe SARS-CoV-2 infection. One entry per CDR3 protein, called by TCRdb with MiXCR from the 5' RACE reads. The data show about 39,000 distinct CDR3 sequences, around 3.6% seen once. The sample comprised whole blood. Source of these receptors: an adult who was a healthcare worker with PCR-confirmed SARS-CoV-2 infection or an uninfected control (not recorded which). Both conserved end residues are part of each CDR3. A D gene is named only where the DNA matches it firmly. Clone sizes are given selectively: once, few, many, or a class where the clone is expanded.

d_call,clone_size,v_call,j_call,cdr3_nt,cdr3_aa
TRBD2,few,TRBV11-2,TRBJ2-3,TGTGCCAGCAGCCACCAAGCGGGGGGACTTACAGATACGCAGTATTTT,CASSHQAGGLTDTQYF
NA,many,TRBV12-5,TRBJ1-1,TGTGCTAGTGGTCCCTCTCGGGCAGCTTTCTTT,CASGPSRAAFF
NA,few,TRBV30,TRBJ1-5,TGTGCCTGGAGTCGGGACCCCCGTCAGCCCCAGCATTTT,CAWSRDPRQPQHF
NA,NA,TRBV20-1,TRBJ2-7,TGCAGTGGGGGGACTGCCCCCTACGAGCAGTACTTC,CSGGTAPYEQYF
NA,many,TRBV7-9,TRBJ2-1,TGTGCCAGCAGCTTGACCCTGACTCGAGGGGATGAGCAGTTCTTC,CASSLTLTRGDEQFF
TRBD2,many,TRBV7-8,TRBJ2-3,TGTGCCAGCAGCGCACTAGCGGGCATCACAGATACGCAGTATTTT,CASSALAGITDTQYF
NA,many,TRBV12-3/TRBV12-4,TRBJ1-1,TGTGCCAGCAGTCTCTGGGACAAGAACACTGAAGCTTTCTTT,CASSLWDKNTEAFF
NA,many,TRBV20-1,TRBJ1-4,TGCAGTGCTAGCGCGGTGGGAGAGGGTGAAAAACTGTTTTTT,CSASAVGEGEKLFF
NA,many,TRBV3-1,TRBJ1-1,TGTGCCAGCAGCCAAGAGGGGGGGGACACTGAAGCTTTCTTT,CASSQEGGDTEAFF
NA,many,TRBV5-1,TRBJ1-2,TGCGCCAGCAGCTTGGACATGGGAGGCTACACCTTC,CASSLDMGGYTF
NA,many,TRBV5-1,TRBJ2-1,TGCGCCAGCAGCTATGCAGAAAACAATGAGCAGTTCTTC,CASSYAENNEQFF
TRBD1,medium-sized,TRBV5-1,TRBJ2-1,TGCGCCAGCAGGGAGACAGGGGGCAATGAGCAGTTCTTC,CASRETGGNEQFF
NA,many,TRBV5-4,TRBJ1-1,TGTGCCAGCAGCGTAGGCGGGGGTACTGAAGCTTTCTTT,CASSVGGGTEAFF
NA,many,TRBV30,TRBJ1-3,TGTGCCTGGAGTGTGCCGGGCTCTGGAAACACCATATATTTT,CAWSVPGSGNTIYF
NA,many,TRBV5-1,TRBJ1-1,TGCGCCAGCAGCTTGGCAGGGACCACTGAAGCTTTCTTT,CASSLAGTTEAFF
NA,NA,TRBV7-6,TRBJ2-1,TGTGCCAGCAGCTTAGGCCCTTTGGGTGAGCAGTTCTTC,CASSLGPLGEQFF
NA,NA,TRBV6-6,TRBJ2-2,TGTGCCAGCAGTCCGGCAAGGAACACCGGGGAGCTGTTTTTT,CASSPARNTGELFF
NA,many,TRBV5-1,TRBJ2-5,TGCGCCAGCAGCAGAAACCAAGAGACCCAGTACTTC,CASSRNQETQYF
NA,many,TRBV19,TRBJ2-1,TGTGCCAGTAGTAGGGCGAACGAGCAGTTCTTC,CASSRANEQFF
TRBD2,few,TRBV7-9,TRBJ2-3,TGTGCCAGCAGCCAGACTAGCGGGGGGGCCGGAGATACGCAGTATTTT,CASSQTSGGAGDTQYF
NA,few,TRBV20-1,TRBJ2-3,TGCAGTGCTAGGGCCCCAACTGGAGCAGATACGCAGTATTTT,CSARAPTGADTQYF
TRBD1,many,TRBV5-5,TRBJ2-7,TGTGCCAGCAGCTTCCGGGACAGGGTAGTTCGAGCGGGAGAGCAGTACTTC,CASSFRDRVVRAGEQYF
NA,many,TRBV19,TRBJ2-5,TGTGCCAGTAGTTCTGGTCTTCTCCTCGGGGAGACCCAGTACTTC,CASSSGLLLGETQYF
NA,many,TRBV12-3/TRBV12-4,TRBJ2-7,TGTGCCAGCAGTTTCCAAGCCGGGGCTACCGCCGAGAAGCAGTACTTC,CASSFQAGATAEKQYF
NA,many,TRBV27,TRBJ1-5,TGTGCCAGCAGTTTATTTGGGCAGCCCCAGCATTTT,CASSLFGQPQHF
NA,many,TRBV29-1,TRBJ1-1,TGCAGCGTTGAGAAGGGGACGAACACTGAAGCTTTCTTT,CSVEKGTNTEAFF
NA,NA,TRBV6-2/TRBV6-3,TRBJ2-1,TGTGCCAGCAGTTCCCTTGGAAATGAGCAGTTCTTC,CASSSLGNEQFF
NA,many,TRBV12-3/TRBV12-4,TRBJ2-7,TGTGCCAGCAGTTTTTGGTGGGGCGCAGAAACCCACTACGAGCAGTACTTC,CASSFWWGAETHYEQYF
NA,NA,TRBV6-1,TRBJ1-6,TGTGCCAGCAGTGCTTGGGGGGGCGGTTCACCCCTCCACTTT,CASSAWGGGSPLHF
NA,many,TRBV29-1,TRBJ2-1,TGCAGCGTTGGGCGGCCTTCTGAGGGTGAGCAGTTCTTC,CSVGRPSEGEQFF
TRBD1,many,TRBV19,TRBJ1-1,TGTGCCAGTAGTATTTCCGGGACAGGGTGGAATGGAGCTTTCTTT,CASSISGTGWNGAFF
TRBD1,many,TRBV20-1,TRBJ2-7,TGCAGTGCTAAAGGACAGGTTGGGCAGTACTTC,CSAKGQVGQYF
TRBD1,many,TRBV18,TRBJ1-3,TGTGCCAGCTCGTACACAGGGGCTGGAAACACCATATATTTT,CASSYTGAGNTIYF
TRBD1,many,TRBV7-9,TRBJ2-3,TGTGCCAGCAGCTTAGGGGTCAGTCGGGGACAGTCGGATACGCAGTATTTT,CASSLGVSRGQSDTQYF
NA,many,TRBV30,TRBJ2-1,TGTGCCCTAGCCCAGGGCTCAAGGAATGAGCAGTTCTTC,CALAQGSRNEQFF
TRBD1,NA,TRBV24-1,TRBJ2-7,TGTGCCACCACCAGCGACAGGGACGAGTACTTC,CATTSDRDEYF
NA,few,TRBV9,TRBJ2-3,TGTGCCAGCAGCGTAGGAGGGTCTGCGGCGCAGTATTTT,CASSVGGSAAQYF
NA,many,TRBV2,TRBJ2-1,TGTGCCAGCAGTGAAATTACGGGCTCCTACAATGAGCAGTTCTTC,CASSEITGSYNEQFF
TRBD1,many,TRBV9,TRBJ2-3,TGTGCCAGCAGCGTAGTACAGGGGGCGGTCGGTGATACGCAGTATTTT,CASSVVQGAVGDTQYF
TRBD1,many,TRBV18,TRBJ2-3,TGTGCCAGCTCACCGGGACAGGGGGTGACAGATACGCAGTATTTT,CASSPGQGVTDTQYF
TRBD2,many,TRBV11-2,TRBJ2-3,TGTGCCAGCAGCTTAACAGCGGGAGGGTATACGCAGTATTTT,CASSLTAGGYTQYF
TRBD2,many,TRBV12-3/TRBV12-4,TRBJ2-3,TGTGCCAGCAGTTTAGCAGGCCGGGAGGGCCGAAATACGCAGTATTTT,CASSLAGREGRNTQYF
TRBD1,many,TRBV6-6,TRBJ2-7,TGTGCCAGCAGTCCCGTCAGCGGACAGGGGTCCTACGAGCAGTACTTC,CASSPVSGQGSYEQYF
TRBD1,many,TRBV6-1,TRBJ1-1,TGTGCCAGCTTACGAGGGACAGGGGGCCGGAGGGAAGCTTTCTTT,CASLRGTGGRREAFF
NA,many,TRBV6-1,TRBJ2-7,TGTGCCAGCAGTGAATACGAGCAGTACTTC,CASSEYEQYF
TRBD1,many,TRBV27,TRBJ2-7,TGTGCCAGCAGTCCGAGACAGGGGTGGGTATACGAGCAGTACTTC,CASSPRQGWVYEQYF
NA,few,TRBV5-6,TRBJ2-7,TGTGCCAGCAGCTTGCTGGGCCTCCGGTACGAGCAGTACTTC,CASSLLGLRYEQYF
NA,many,TRBV5-1,TRBJ1-1,TGCGCCAGCAGCTCAGCAGGGAACACTGAAGCTTTCTTT,CASSSAGNTEAFF
NA,few,TRBV7-6,TRBJ2-7,TGTGCCAGCAGCCCCCGGAGGGGGATCCTTCTGGACGAGCAGTACTTC,CASSPRRGILLDEQYF